Shown below are 30 T cell receptor beta chains from a single sample sequenced in a study of cytomegalovirus exposure and HLA in healthy donors. Repertoires were generated with immunoSEQ multiplex PCR, while TCRdb's copy carries only in-frame clones and drops some. Of some 210,000 clones listed, over 80% were seen once; the top ten hold roughly 6%. Sequences were obtained from PBMCs. These receptors were obtained from a woman younger than 35 in good health and CMV-seronegative.

V and J are TRBV28 and TRBJ1-5, with D unresolved. The germline V gene encodes CDR1 MDHEN and CDR2 SYDVKM. The CDR3 covers 15 residues. The V end was cut by 4 bases, the J end by 2 bases, with 12 bases between. The CDR3 sequence is CASSSGVVGNQPQHF. Written as DNA, the CDR3 is TGTGCCAGCAGTTCCGGTGTAGTTGGCAATCAGCCCCAGCATTTT.

CDR3 protein: CAWGAGTQYGYTF. The DNA of the CDR3 is TGTGCCTGGGGGGCCGGGACACAGTATGGCTACACCTTC. The V call is TRBV30, the J call TRBJ1-2; D perhaps matches TRBD1 (6 bases). The CDR3 is made up of 13 amino acids. Germline-derived CDR1 and CDR2 are GTSNPN and SVGIG (reference sequence). V was pared by 5 bases and J by 5 bases, with 15 bases between.

The J gene is TRBJ1-2, the V gene TRBV30; possible D gene TRBD1, 5 bases. Trimming left V 5 bases short and J 2 bases short, with 21 bases between. The CDR3 length is 16 residues. Germline-derived CDR1 and CDR2 are GTSNPN and SVGIG (reference sequence). The CDR3 loop is CAWDRGGGFGNYGYTF. The CDR3 nucleotides are TGTGCCTGGGATCGGGGGGGAGGGTTTGGCAACTATGGCTACACCTTC.

The rearrangement uses TRBV28 and TRBJ1-1; weak D call: TRBD1 (6 bases). Germline CDR1 is MDHEN and CDR2 is SYDVKM. The CDR3 extends over 15 amino acids. The germline V and J ends were trimmed by 5 bases and 4 bases, with 17 bases remaining between them. This CDR3 is CASSLTQGGGTEAFF. CDR3 bases: TGTGCCAGCAGTCTTACACAGGGCGGCGGCACTGAAGCTTTCTTT.

The chain is built from TRBV9 and TRBJ2-7; 9 bases map to TRBD2. Germline CDR1 and CDR2: SGDLS and YYNGEE. J lost 5 bases, V lost 4 bases, and 13 bases had no gene match. There are 16 residues in the CDR3. The CDR3 nucleotides are TGTGCCAGCAGCCCAGATGGCGGGAGGGCCAGGAACGAGCAGTACTTC. Its protein product is CASSPDGGRARNEQYF.

CDR3 in amino acids: CASNEQGARDTQYF. In DNA, the CDR3 is TGCGCCTCCAACGAGCAGGGGGCGCGAGATACGCAGTATTTT. The chain recombines TRBV5-1 with TRBJ2-3; TRBD1 agrees at 8 bases. The V and J ends lost 10 bases and 5 bases, in that order; junction bases with no gene match: 12. The CDR3 extends over 14 amino acids. CDR1 is SGHRS and CDR2 is YFSETQ in the germline V gene.

This rearrangement joins TRBV6-6 to TRBJ1-1, with D possibly TRBD1 on 5 matching bases. CDR1 and CDR2 (germline): MNHNY, SVGAGI (reference sequence). The CDR3 runs 12 residues. Trimming removed 5 bases at V and 5 bases at J, with 9 bases between. The chain's CDR3 is CASSTGGTEAFF. The CDR3 region has the DNA TGTGCCAGCAGTACTGGGGGGACTGAAGCTTTCTTT.

The rearrangement joins TRBV5-4 to TRBJ1-2, with a tentative D call TRBD1 (6 bases). V was pared by 0 bases and J by 8 bases, with 11 bases between. This CDR3 has 13 amino acids. CDR1 SGHNT and CDR2 YYREEE come from the germline V gene (reference sequence). The CDR3 protein is CASSLGAGAGYTF. CDR3 coding DNA: TGTGCCAGCAGCTTGGGGGCAGGGGCGGGCTACACCTTC.

V usage is TRBV27 and J usage is TRBJ2-1; 8 bases map to TRBD2. Looked up from germline, CDR1 is MNHEY and CDR2 is SMNVEV (reference sequence). The CDR3 is 16 amino acids. Germline trimming cut 2 bases from V and 0 bases from J; bases unmatched to any gene: 3. CDR3 sequence reads: CASSLTSGSSYNEQFF. Here the CDR3 DNA reads TGTGCCAGCAGTTTAACAAGCGGGAGCTCCTACAATGAGCAGTTCTTC.

The chain's CDR3 is CASIRGGTGNTDTQYF. In DNA form, the CDR3 reads TGTGCCAGCATCCGAGGGGGGACAGGGAACACAGATACGCAGTATTTT. The chain recombines TRBV2 with TRBJ2-3; TRBD1 aligns across 9 bases. Germline assignment: CDR1 SNHLY and CDR2 FYNNEI. This CDR3 spans 16 amino acids. V lost 7 bases to trimming and J lost 2 bases; unmatched junction nucleotides: 10.

The chain links TRBV4-1 to TRBJ1-1, with TRBD1 as a possible D gene (6 bases). CDR1 and CDR2 from the germline V gene are MGHRA and YSYEKL. V gave up 4 bases and J gave up 0 bases, with 15 bases separating them. CDR3 length: 16 amino acids. The CDR3 nucleotides are TGCGCCAGCAGCCCGGGGGGCCCTTTCTTGAACACTGAAGCTTTCTTT. Translating it yields CASSPGGPFLNTEAFF.

The rearrangement joins TRBV7-9 to TRBJ1-2, with 8 bases aligning to TRBD1. Germline CDR1 and CDR2: SEHNR and FQNEAQ (reference sequence). The CDR3 is 16 residues long. V was pared by 2 bases and J by 7 bases, with 12 bases of the junction left unmatched. The DNA for the CDR3 is TGTGCCAGCAGCTTATTGTTGGGTCAGGGGGCTTTTGGCTACACCTTC. Translation gives CASSLLLGQGAFGYTF. Combining the CDR3 with reference TRBV7-9 and TRBJ1-2 gives the whole variable domain DTGVSQNPRHKITKRGQNVTFRCDPISEHNRLYWYRQTLGQGPEFLTYFQNEAQLEKSRLLSDRFSAERPKGSFSTLEIQRTEQGDSAMYLCASSLLLGQGAFGYTFGSGTRLTVV.

V and J are TRBV7-6 and TRBJ2-2; D unresolved. The CDR3 spans 14 residues. Germline V gives CDR1 SGHVS, CDR2 FNYEAQ. The germline V and J ends were trimmed by 1 base and 4 bases, with 7 bases remaining between them. The CDR3: CASSLELSTGELFF. In DNA form, the CDR3 reads TGTGCCAGCAGCTTAGAACTGAGCACCGGGGAGCTGTTTTTT. The full variable domain, rest sourced from reference TRBV7-6 and TRBJ2-2, is GAGVSQSPRYKVTKRGQDVALRCDPISGHVSLYWYRQALGQGPEFLTYFNYEAQQDKSGLPNDRFSAERPEGSISTLTIQRTEQRDSAMYRCASSLELSTGELFFGEGSRLTVL.

This chain joins TRBV7-9 and TRBJ1-5, with 9 bases identical to TRBD1. The J segment lost 0 bases and the V segment lost 6 bases, leaving 9 bases of the junction unmatched. This CDR3 comprises 17 residues. Germline values: CDR1 SEHNR, CDR2 FQNEAQ (reference sequence). This CDR3 is CASSSTGGPYSNQPQHF. CDR3 in DNA: TGTGCCAGCAGTTCGACAGGGGGACCTTATAGCAATCAGCCCCAGCATTTT.

The rearrangement links TRBV7-8 to TRBJ1-2, with a weak D call TRBD1 (5 bases). Per the germline V gene, CDR1 is SGHVS and CDR2 is FQNEAQ. CDR3 length: 14 amino acids. Trimming cost V 5 bases and J 3 bases, with 13 bases left between them. The CDR3 region is CASSPGPTYYGYTF. The CDR3 DNA reads TGTGCCAGCAGCCCGGGACCGACCTACTATGGCTACACCTTC.

The chain employs TRBV13 and TRBJ2-1; the D gene is possibly TRBD2 (5 bases). V lost 5 bases, J lost 7 bases, and 12 bases lay in between. Germline V lookup: CDR1 PRHDT, CDR2 FYEKMQ (reference sequence). CDR3 length: 13 amino acids. The DNA for the CDR3 is TGTGCCAGCAGCCCCGGCTCGGGAAATGAGCAGTTCTTC. Translated: CASSPGSGNEQFF. Using reference TRBV13 and TRBJ2-1 for the parts outside the CDR3, the full variable domain is AAGVIQSPRHLIKEKRETATLKCYPIPRHDTVYWYQQGPGQDPQFLISFYEKMQSDKGSIPDRFSAQQFSDYHSELNMSSLELGDSALYFCASSPGSGNEQFFGPGTRLTVL.

The V call is TRBV7-9, the J call TRBJ1-1; D is uncertain. The CDR3 covers 12 residues. Deletions cut 5 bases from V and 5 bases from J, with 9 bases between. Germline V gene data show CDR1 as SEHNR and CDR2 as FQNEAQ (reference sequence). The CDR3 spells CASSLGWTEAFF. The DNA for the CDR3 is TGTGCCAGCAGCCTGGGTTGGACTGAAGCTTTCTTT.

CDR3: CASSSPLREWGTDTQYF. The CDR3 nucleotides read TGTGCCAGCAGTTCCCCCCTGCGGGAGTGGGGCACAGATACGCAGTATTTT. The chain couples TRBV28 to TRBJ2-3, with 7 bases that match TRBD2. The trim removed 4 bases at V and 1 base at J, leaving 11 bases unmatched. The CDR3 length is 17 residues. Per the germline V gene, CDR1 is MDHEN and CDR2 is SYDVKM.

The genes are TRBV5-8 and TRBJ2-5; TRBD1 agrees at 11 bases. Trimming removed 4 bases from V and 1 base from J; junction bases left unmatched: 3. From germline, CDR1 is SGHTS and CDR2 YDEGEE. The CDR3 extends over 15 amino acids. In DNA, the CDR3 is TGTGCCAGCAGCATAGGGACAGGGGGCCAAGAGACCCAGTACTTC. This sequence encodes CASSIGTGGQETQYF.

This chain uses TRBV5-1 with TRBJ2-7, with TRBD1 matching 9 bases. CDR3 length: 14 amino acids. CDR1 and CDR2 from the germline V gene are SGHRS and YFSETQ. J lost 3 bases, V lost 2 bases, and 3 bases had no gene match. CDR3 loop: CASSFLDRGYEQYF. CDR3 DNA: TGCGCCAGCAGCTTCTTGGACAGGGGCTACGAGCAGTACTTC.

This chain uses TRBV2 with TRBJ2-7; D remains unclear. There are 12 residues in the CDR3. Trimming pared 5 bases from V and 9 bases from J, leaving 14 bases between. Germline CDR1 and CDR2: SNHLY and FYNNEI. CDR3 sequence: CASSPKRDWQYF. The CDR3 nucleotides are TGTGCCAGCAGTCCAAAGAGAGATTGGCAGTACTTC.

The J gene is TRBJ2-2, the V gene TRBV11-2, with D possibly TRBD1 on 6 matching bases. V was trimmed by 6 bases and J by 2 bases, leaving 10 bases between them. Germline V gives CDR1 SGHAT, CDR2 FQNNGV. The CDR3 is 14 residues long. CDR3 in amino acids: CASRQGPNTGELFF. DNA for the CDR3: TGTGCCAGCAGACAGGGACCCAACACCGGGGAGCTGTTTTTT.

This clone was seen many times. The V gene is TRBV2, the J gene TRBJ1-2; D remains unclear. This CDR3 is 14 amino acids long. V dropped 2 bases and J dropped 4 bases, with 11 bases sitting between them. Germline CDR1 SNHLY, CDR2 FYNNEI. CDR3 DNA: TGTGCCAGCAGTGAACTTACTAGGCCCTATGGCTACACCTTC. Protein: CASSELTRPYGYTF.

With regard to this clone: The same CDR3 can be traced to other DNA sequences in this sample. The chain links TRBV2 to TRBJ1-1; no firm D call. This CDR3 spans 13 amino acids. V was trimmed by 2 bases and J by 1 base, leaving 5 bases between them. Germline CDR1 is SNHLY and CDR2 is FYNNEI. In nucleotides, the CDR3 is TGTGCCAGCAGTGAACTAGAGAACACTGAAGCTTTCTTT. It translates to CASSELENTEAFF. The variable domain in full, with the rest retrieved from reference TRBV2 and TRBJ1-1, is EPEVTQTPSHQVTQMGQEVILRCVPISNHLYFYWYRQILGQKVEFLVSFYNNEISEKSEIFDDQFSVERPDGSNFTLKIRSTKLEDSAMYFCASSELENTEAFFGQGTRLTVV.

The chain has TRBV7-2 and TRBJ1-2; D is uncertain. The CDR3 consists of 13 residues. Germline V gene data show CDR1 as SGHTA and CDR2 as FQGNSA. V shed 1 base and J shed 0 bases, with 3 bases lying between them. This CDR3 is CASSLDANYGYTF. The CDR3 bases are TGTGCCAGCAGCTTAGACGCTAACTATGGCTACACCTTC.

The V and J genes are TRBV19 and TRBJ2-1; D gene uncertain. V was pared by 5 bases and J by 4 bases, with 15 bases between. Germline CDR1 and CDR2: LNHDA and SQIVND (reference sequence). The CDR3 contains 15 residues. CDR3 DNA sequence: TGTGCCAGTAGTCCCGGGTCGCCCCCTTACAATGAGCAGTTCTTC. It specifies CASSPGSPPYNEQFF.

The rearrangement joins TRBV2 to TRBJ2-7; the match to TRBD1 covers 8 bases. The trim removed 4 bases at V and 0 bases at J, leaving 5 bases unmatched. The CDR3 runs to 15 residues. The V gene's germline CDR1 is SNHLY and CDR2 FYNNEI. CDR3 protein: CASSGETGASYEQYF. The CDR3 coding sequence is TGTGCCAGCAGTGGAGAGACAGGGGCCTCCTACGAGCAGTACTTC. The whole variable domain, filled in from reference TRBV2 and TRBJ2-7, reads EPEVTQTPSHQVTQMGQEVILRCVPISNHLYFYWYRQILGQKVEFLVSFYNNEISEKSEIFDDQFSVERPDGSNFTLKIRSTKLEDSAMYFCASSGETGASYEQYFGPGTRLTVT.

This clone was observed a few times. The chain carries TRBV2 and TRBJ1-6; D gene unclear. V gave up 4 bases and J gave up 5 bases, with 12 bases separating them. There are 15 residues in the CDR3. Germline values: CDR1 SNHLY, CDR2 FYNNEI. The CDR3, as DNA: TGTGCCAGCAGTGTCTCCGTACTTAATAATTCACCCCTCCACTTT. This codes for CASSVSVLNNSPLHF.

The rearrangement links TRBV11-2 to TRBJ1-2; D might be TRBD1 (5 bases). The V gene's germline CDR1 is SGHAT and CDR2 FQNNGV. V was cut by 7 bases and J by 6 bases, with 21 bases left in between. The CDR3 covers 15 residues. The CDR3 DNA reads as TGTGCCAGCACCTCTACGGCGGCAGGGAGGGATGGCTACACCTTC. Translation gives CASTSTAAGRDGYTF. The full variable domain, completed using reference TRBV11-2 and TRBJ1-2, is EAGVAQSPRYKIIEKRQSVAFWCNPISGHATLYWYQQILGQGPKLLIQFQNNGVVDDSQLPKDRFSAERLKGVDSTLKIQPAKLEDSAVYLCASTSTAAGRDGYTFGSGTRLTVV.

The chain uses TRBV9 and TRBJ2-7; D might be TRBD1 or TRBD2, each matching 6 bases. The V end was cut by 4 bases, the J end by 7 bases, with 15 bases between. CDR1 and CDR2 from the germline V gene are SGDLS and YYNGEE. The CDR3 sequence is 13 residues long. CDR3 nucleotide sequence: TGTGCCAGCAGCCCAGGGGACTTGGGAGAGCAGTACTTC. The encoded protein is CASSPGDLGEQYF.